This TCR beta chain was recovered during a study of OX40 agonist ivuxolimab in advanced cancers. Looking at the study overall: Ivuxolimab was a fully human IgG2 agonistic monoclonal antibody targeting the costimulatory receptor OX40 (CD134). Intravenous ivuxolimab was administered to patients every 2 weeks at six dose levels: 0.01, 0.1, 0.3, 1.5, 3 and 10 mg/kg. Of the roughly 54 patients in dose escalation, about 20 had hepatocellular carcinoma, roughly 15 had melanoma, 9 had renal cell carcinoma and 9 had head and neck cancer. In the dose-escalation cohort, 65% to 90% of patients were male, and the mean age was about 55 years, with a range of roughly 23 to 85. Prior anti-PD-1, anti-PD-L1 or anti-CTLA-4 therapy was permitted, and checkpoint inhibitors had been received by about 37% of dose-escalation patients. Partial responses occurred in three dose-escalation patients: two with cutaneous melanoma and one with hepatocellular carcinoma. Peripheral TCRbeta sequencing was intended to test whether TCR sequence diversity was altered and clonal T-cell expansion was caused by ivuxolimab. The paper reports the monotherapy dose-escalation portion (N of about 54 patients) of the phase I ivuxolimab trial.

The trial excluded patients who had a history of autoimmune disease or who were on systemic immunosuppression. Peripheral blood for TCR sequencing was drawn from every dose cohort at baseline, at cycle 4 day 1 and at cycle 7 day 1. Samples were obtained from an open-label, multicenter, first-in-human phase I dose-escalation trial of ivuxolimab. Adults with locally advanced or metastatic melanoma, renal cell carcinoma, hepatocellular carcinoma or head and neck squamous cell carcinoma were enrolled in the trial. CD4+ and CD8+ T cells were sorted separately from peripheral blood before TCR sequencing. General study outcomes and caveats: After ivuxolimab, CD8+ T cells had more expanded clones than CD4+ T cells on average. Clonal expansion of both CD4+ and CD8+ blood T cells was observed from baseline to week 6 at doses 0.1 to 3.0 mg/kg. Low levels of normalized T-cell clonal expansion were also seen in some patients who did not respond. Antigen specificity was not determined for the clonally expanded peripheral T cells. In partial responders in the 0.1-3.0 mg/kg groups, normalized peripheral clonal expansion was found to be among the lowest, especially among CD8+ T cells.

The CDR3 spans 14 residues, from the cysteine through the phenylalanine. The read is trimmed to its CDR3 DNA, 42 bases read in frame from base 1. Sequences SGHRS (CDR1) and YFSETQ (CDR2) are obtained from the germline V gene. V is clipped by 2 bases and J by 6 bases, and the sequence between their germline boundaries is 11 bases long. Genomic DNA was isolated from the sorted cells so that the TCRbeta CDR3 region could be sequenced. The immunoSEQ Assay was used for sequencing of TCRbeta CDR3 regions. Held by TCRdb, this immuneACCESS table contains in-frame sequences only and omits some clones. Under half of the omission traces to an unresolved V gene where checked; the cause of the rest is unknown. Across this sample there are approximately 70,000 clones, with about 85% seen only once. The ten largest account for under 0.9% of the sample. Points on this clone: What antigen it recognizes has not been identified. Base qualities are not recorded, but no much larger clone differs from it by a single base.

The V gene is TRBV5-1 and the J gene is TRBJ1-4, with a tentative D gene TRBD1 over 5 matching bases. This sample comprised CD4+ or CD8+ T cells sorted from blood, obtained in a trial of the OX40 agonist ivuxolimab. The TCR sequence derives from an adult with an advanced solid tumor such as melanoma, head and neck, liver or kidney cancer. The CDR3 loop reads CASSFQGTHEKLFF. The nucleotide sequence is TGCGCCAGCAGCTTTCAGGGAACCCATGAAAAACTGTTTTTT.